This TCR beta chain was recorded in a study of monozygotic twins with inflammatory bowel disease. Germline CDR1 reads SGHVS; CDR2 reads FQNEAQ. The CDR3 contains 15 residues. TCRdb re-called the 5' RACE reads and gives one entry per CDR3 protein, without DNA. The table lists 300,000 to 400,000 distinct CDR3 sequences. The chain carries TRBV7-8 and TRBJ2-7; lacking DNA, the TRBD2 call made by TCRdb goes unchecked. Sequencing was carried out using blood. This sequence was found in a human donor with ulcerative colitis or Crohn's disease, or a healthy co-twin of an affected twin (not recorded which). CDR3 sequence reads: CASSSPGTAVNEQYF.